One and the same sample provided the 15 T cell receptor beta chains below, sequenced in a study of T cell clonality in common variable immunodeficiency (dated by TCRdb to about 2015). These receptors have no identified antigens. Libraries were made using the immunoSEQ multiplex PCR assay. This immuneACCESS table, as held by TCRdb, lists in-frame sequences with V and J called but not all clones. Of the missing ones, under half trace to an unresolved V gene in checked studies; the others have no known cause. The sample counts roughly 16,000 clones, each observed more than once. Roughly 13% of the sample goes to the ten largest clones. Results and caveats for the whole study, not just this receptor: CVID TCRbeta sequences were reported to have fewer deletions and N-nucleotide insertions and to lack highly modified clones with 13 or more V deletions.

Sequences were obtained from peripheral blood mononuclear cells. These receptors were collected from a human donor with common variable immunodeficiency.

This clone came up a few times. The observed sequence ends 3 residues before the CDR3 terminus, with the missing tail filled in from the germline J gene. The J gene is TRBJ1-2, the V gene TRBV6-1; a weak D match, TRBD1 (5 bases). The V gene lost 2 bases and the J gene lost 4 bases, with 8 bases spanning the gap. CDR3 length equals 13 residues. CDR1 MNHNS and CDR2 SASEGT come from the germline V gene. The chain's CDR3 is CASSERGVYGYTF. The CDR3 DNA, read in part, is TGTGCCAGCAGTGAAAGGGGTGTCTATGGC.

As to this clone: The DNA ends 3 residues before the CDR3 does, and the rest of the CDR3 is filled in from the germline J gene. The V gene is TRBV7-9, the J gene TRBJ1-5; no definite D call. V shed 7 bases and J shed 0 bases, with 10 bases lying between them. Germline lookup yields CDR1 SEHNR and CDR2 FQNEAQ (reference sequence). The CDR3 runs 14 residues. Incomplete CDR3 DNA: TGTGCCAGCAACCTAATTGGTAGCAATCAGCCC. Translated: CASNLIGSNQP. The whole CDR3 is CASNLIGSNQPQHF.

Notes on this clone: The missing CDR3 end, 3 residues past where the read stops, is filled in from the germline J gene. The gene calls are TRBV19 and TRBJ1-2, with TRBD1 matching 9 bases. V shed 7 bases, J shed 2 bases, and the junction held 20 bases outside the gene matches. Germline-derived CDR1 and CDR2 are LNHDA and SQIVND (reference sequence). The CDR3 runs to 19 residues. CDR3 DNA, as far as it was read: TGTGCCAGTATCGCCCTCCGGGACAGGGATTCCTTGGGGAACTATGGC. Amino acid sequence: CASIALRDRDSLGNYG. The complete CDR3 protein is CASIALRDRDSLGNYGYTF.

There are a few counts of this clone. The read ends 3 residues early relative to the CDR3; the germline J gene fills the gap. V is TRBV29-1 and J is TRBJ2-5; no clear D gene. CDR1 is SQVTM and CDR2 is ANQGSEA in the germline V gene. Trimming shortened V by 6 bases and J by 5 bases, and 10 bases separated the two germline ends. CDR3 length equals 11 residues. CDR3: CSVESGETQYF. The covered CDR3 bases are TGCAGCGTGGAGTCCGGGGAGACC.

The sample holds a few counts of this clone. The read gets to within 3 residues of the CDR3 end, and the germline J gene fills in the rest. V usage is TRBV20-1 and J usage is TRBJ2-1; 10 bases map to TRBD2. Germline V gene sequence: CDR1 DFQATT, CDR2 SNEGSKA (reference sequence). V gave up 5 bases and J gave up 8 bases; unmatched junction bases: 3. This CDR3 has 12 amino acids. CDR3 bases read: TGCAGTGCTCAGGGACTAGCGTATGAG. It yields the protein CSAQGLAYE. The CDR3 in its entirety is CSAQGLAYEQFF.

Worth noting for this clone: The CDR3 extends 3 residues past the end of the read, so its final part is completed from the germline J gene. V usage is TRBV7-9 and J usage is TRBJ2-1, with D perhaps matching TRBD1 (5 bases). The length of the CDR3 is 15 residues. V lost 3 bases and J 2 bases, leaving 11 bases between the germline ends. The germline V gene encodes CDR1 SEHNR and CDR2 FQNEAQ (reference sequence). CDR3 bases read: TGTGCCAGCAGCTTTACCAGGGCCGCCTACAATGAG. The encoded protein is CASSFTRAAYNE. The entire CDR3 reads CASSFTRAAYNEQFF.

Worth noting for this clone: The read terminates 3 residues before the CDR3 end, so the remaining end is supplied by the germline J gene. The chain couples TRBV19 to TRBJ2-1, with 8 bases aligning to TRBD2. Germline CDR1 LNHDA, CDR2 SQIVND (reference sequence). The CDR3 contains 16 residues. J gave up 4 bases and V 5 bases, and 10 bases lay outside the gene matches. The DNA read from the CDR3 is TGTGCCAGTAGTGACTTTTTAGCGGGGTCTTACAATGAG. It is translated as CASSDFLAGSYNE. The full CDR3 sequence reads CASSDFLAGSYNEQFF.

Turning to this clone: From the germline J gene comes the end of the CDR3, since the read stops 3 residues before it. V is TRBV6-2 or TRBV6-3 and J is TRBJ1-2, with TRBD1 as a possible D gene (6 bases). Germline CDR1 is MNHEY and CDR2 is SVGEGT. CDR3 length equals 13 residues. Trimming took off 4 bases at V and 4 bases at J, with 10 bases between the two ends. CDR3 sequence: CASSSQGTYGYTF. The covered CDR3 bases are TGTGCCAGCAGTTCACAGGGTACCTATGGC.

A remark on this clone: The sequenced fragment ends 3 residues before the CDR3 boundary, so the rest is inferred from the germline J gene. V usage is TRBV6-1 and J usage is TRBJ1-2; D gene unclear. V was cut by 6 bases and J by 2 bases, with 10 bases left in between. From germline, CDR1 is MNHNS and CDR2 SASEGT. CDR3 size: 13 residues. The CDR3 bases that were read are TGTGCCAGCAGGGAAATCGGGAACTATGGC. Its protein is CASREIGNYG. In full, the CDR3 is CASREIGNYGYTF.

This clone was seen more than once but under ten times. The read is 3 residues too short to cover the CDR3 end, so that end is filled in from the germline J gene. The gene calls are TRBV7-7 and TRBJ2-1; D is possibly TRBD1 (5 bases). V lost 5 bases, J lost 9 bases, and 17 bases lay in between. Germline lookup yields CDR1 SSHAT and CDR2 FNYEAQ (reference sequence). CDR3 length: 14 residues. CDR3 in amino acids: CASSRDIRVGEQFF. The sequenced part of the CDR3 DNA is TGTGCCAGCAGCCGAGACATCAGGGTGGGTGAG.

Many counts were recorded for this clone. The CDR3 is cut off 3 residues early in the read; its end comes from the germline J gene. This chain joins TRBV30 and TRBJ1-1; D uncertain. Germline V gene sequence: CDR1 GTSNPN, CDR2 SVGIG (reference sequence). The CDR3 loop spans 14 amino acids. The V end lost 1 base, the J end lost 4 bases, and 13 bases lay between the germline ends. The CDR3 spells CAWSEGIRGTEAFF. Incomplete CDR3 DNA: TGTGCCTGGAGTGAGGGTATCCGGGGCACTGAA.

Many counts were recorded for this clone. The read terminates 3 residues ahead of where the CDR3 ends, so the germline J gene completes it. The V and J genes are TRBV19 and TRBJ1-5; the D gene is possibly TRBD1 (5 bases). The V end was cut by 9 bases, the J end by 2 bases, with 11 bases between. The CDR3 covers 13 residues. Germline V gene lookup returns CDR1 LNHDA and CDR2 SQIVND (reference sequence). CDR3 bases read: TGTGCCAGCGCAGGGCATGGCAATCAGCCC. Amino acids: CASAGHGNQP. The full CDR3 protein is CASAGHGNQPQHF.

In its sample, this clone was seen many times. Read data end 3 residues before the CDR3 end; the end is taken from the germline J gene. The gene calls are TRBV20-1 and TRBJ2-1; TRBD1 is a possible D gene (5 bases). This CDR3 has 14 residues. The germline V gene encodes CDR1 DFQATT and CDR2 SNEGSKA (reference sequence). Trimming pared 1 base from V and 3 bases from J, leaving 10 bases between. The CDR3 reads CSARARVSYNEQFF. CDR3 bases read: TGCAGTGCTAGAGCCAGGGTTAGCTACAATGAG.

Of note for this clone: With the read ending 3 residues before the CDR3 end, the germline J gene is used to fill in that end. The rearrangement uses TRBV7-9 and TRBJ2-1, with D hard to call. The CDR3 has 12 amino acids. The germline V gene encodes CDR1 SEHNR and CDR2 FQNEAQ (reference sequence). With 4 bases removed from V and 9 bases from J, the gap between germline ends came to 10 bases. The CDR3 DNA, read in part, is TGTGCCAGCAGCTCCCAGGCCACTGAG. Its translation is CASSSQATE. The complete CDR3 sequence is CASSSQATEQFF.

In regard to this clone: The missing CDR3 end, 3 residues past where the read stops, is filled in from the germline J gene. The rearrangement uses TRBV20-1 and TRBJ2-1; D might be TRBD2 (5 bases). The CDR3 contains 14 residues. V was cut by 4 bases and J by 2 bases, with 12 bases left in between. The germline gives CDR1 DFQATT, CDR2 SNEGSKA (reference sequence). CDR3 bases read: TGCAGTGCTATTAGCGTTTTCGCCTACAATGAG. It yields the protein CSAISVFAYNE. The full CDR3 is CSAISVFAYNEQFF.